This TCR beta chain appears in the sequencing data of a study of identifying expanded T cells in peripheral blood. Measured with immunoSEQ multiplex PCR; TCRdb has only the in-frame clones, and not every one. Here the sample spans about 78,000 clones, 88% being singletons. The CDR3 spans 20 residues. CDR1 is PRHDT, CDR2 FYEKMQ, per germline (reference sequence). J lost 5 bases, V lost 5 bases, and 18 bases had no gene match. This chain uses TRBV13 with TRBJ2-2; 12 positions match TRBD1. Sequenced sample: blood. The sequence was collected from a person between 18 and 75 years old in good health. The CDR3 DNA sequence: TGTGCCAGCAGCCCGCCCCCGGGACAGGGGGCCTCGGCGAGGACCGGGGAGCTGTTTTTT. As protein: CASSPPPGQGASARTGELFF.